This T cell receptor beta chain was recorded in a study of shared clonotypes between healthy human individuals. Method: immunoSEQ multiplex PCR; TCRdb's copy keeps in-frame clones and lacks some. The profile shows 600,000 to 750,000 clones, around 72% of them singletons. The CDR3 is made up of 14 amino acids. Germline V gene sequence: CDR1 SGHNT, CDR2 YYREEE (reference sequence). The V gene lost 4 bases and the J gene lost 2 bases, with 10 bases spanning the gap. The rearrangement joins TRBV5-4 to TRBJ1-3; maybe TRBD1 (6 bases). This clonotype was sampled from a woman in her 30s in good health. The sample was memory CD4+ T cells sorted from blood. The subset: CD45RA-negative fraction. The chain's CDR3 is CASSRGGAGNTIYF. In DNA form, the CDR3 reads TGTGCCAGCAGCCGCGGGGGCGCTGGAAACACCATATATTTT.